These 25 T cell receptor beta chains came from one sample sequenced in a study of T cells in localized non-small cell lung cancer. Assay used: immunoSEQ multiplex PCR; TCRdb lists only in-frame clones, some missing. In the table there are about 30,000 clones, about 91% of which are singletons. This sample comprised PBMCs, obtained before any cancer treatment. Receptor source: a man aged 40-75 years with stage II lung adenocarcinoma.

The V gene is TRBV28, the J gene TRBJ2-7; 9 nucleotides agree with TRBD1. V dropped 6 bases and J dropped 4; count of bases not matched to a gene: 7. CDR1 is MDHEN and CDR2 is SYDVKM in the germline V gene. The CDR3 totals 14 residues. In DNA, the CDR3 is TGTGCCAGCAGCGATGGGACAGGGTTGTACGAGCAGTACTTC. Its translation: CASSDGTGLYEQYF.

The J gene is TRBJ2-7, the V gene TRBV6-5, with TRBD1 matching over 7 bases. The CDR3 extends over 15 amino acids. V was pared by 6 bases and J by 2 bases, with 10 bases of the junction left unmatched. From germline, CDR1 is MNHEY and CDR2 SVGAGI. The CDR3 loop is CASRPYRGPAYEQYF. For the CDR3, the DNA is TGTGCCAGCAGGCCCTACAGGGGACCTGCCTACGAGCAGTACTTC.

This rearrangement joins TRBV7-3 to TRBJ2-1; D is tentatively TRBD1 or TRBD2 (6 bases each). The CDR3 runs 15 residues. Trimming removed 4 bases at V and 0 bases at J, with 10 bases between. The germline CDR1 and CDR2 sequences are SGHTA and FQGTGA. CDR3 sequence: CASSSGGGSYNEQFF. CDR3 coding DNA: TGTGCCAGCAGCTCCGGGGGCGGCTCCTACAATGAGCAGTTCTTC.

The chain uses TRBV5-5 and TRBJ2-5, with unresolved D. This CDR3 contains 14 residues. Per germline, CDR1 SGHKS and CDR2 YYEKEE (reference sequence). Trimming cost V 0 bases and J 9 bases, with 15 bases left between them. The CDR3 loop is CASSLVRENGAQYF. CDR3 in DNA: TGTGCCAGCAGCTTGGTCCGTGAGAATGGGGCCCAGTACTTC.

This clone has a single count. This chain connects TRBV12-2 to TRBJ1-1. TRBV12-2 is reported as a pseudogene. There are 15 residues in the CDR3. CDR3 sequence reads: CASRLLRGGYTEAFF. CDR3 DNA: TGTGCAAGTCGCTTATTACGAGGGGGGTACACTGAAGCTTTCTTT.

The chain combines TRBV19 with TRBJ2-3, with 7 bases that match TRBD1. Trimming cost V 4 bases and J 9 bases; bases outside gene matches: 1. Germline values: CDR1 LNHDA, CDR2 SQIVND (reference sequence). The CDR3 is 11 residues long. The chain's CDR3 is CASSKTGTQYF. The CDR3 DNA is TGTGCCAGTAGTAAGACAGGGACGCAGTATTTT. The full variable domain, rest sourced from reference TRBV19 and TRBJ2-3, is DGGITQSPKYLFRKEGQNVTLSCEQNLNHDAMYWYRQDPGQGLRLIYYSQIVNDFQKGDIAEGYSVSREKKESFPLTVTSAQKNPTAFYLCASSKTGTQYFGPGTRLTVL.

The chain employs TRBV5-6 and TRBJ2-7; D is ambiguous. The CDR3 extends over 13 amino acids. V was cut by 0 bases and J by 3 bases, with 7 bases left in between. Germline V gives CDR1 SGHDT, CDR2 YYEEEE. The CDR3 nucleotides read TGTGCCAGCAGCTTGGGCAGTTACTACGAGCAGTACTTC. Protein product: CASSLGSYYEQYF.

The V and J genes are TRBV6-4 and TRBJ2-1; 11 nucleotides agree with TRBD2. The CDR3 is 19 amino acids. Germline V CDR1 and CDR2: MRHNA, SNTAGT. J gave up 0 bases and V 3 bases, and 10 bases lay outside the gene matches. The CDR3 DNA follows: TGTGCCAGCAGTGAGGGTCTAGCGGGAGGCCCAAGCTCCTACAATGAGCAGTTCTTC. Translated, it gives CASSEGLAGGPSSYNEQFF.

The rearrangement uses TRBV2 and TRBJ1-1; D is possibly TRBD1 (5 bases). This CDR3 has 15 amino acids. V lost 4 bases and J 4 bases, leaving 16 bases between the germline ends. Germline V gene lookup returns CDR1 SNHLY and CDR2 FYNNEI. The CDR3 loop is CASSGGQGIGTEAFF. The DNA for the CDR3 is TGTGCCAGCAGTGGGGGCCAGGGAATTGGCACTGAAGCTTTCTTT. Full variable domain (remainder filled in from reference TRBV2 and TRBJ1-1): EPEVTQTPSHQVTQMGQEVILRCVPISNHLYFYWYRQILGQKVEFLVSFYNNEISEKSEIFDDQFSVERPDGSNFTLKIRSTKLEDSAMYFCASSGGQGIGTEAFFGQGTRLTVV.

The chain is built from TRBV6-1 and TRBJ2-2, with a weak D call TRBD2 (5 bases). Germline CDR1 is MNHNS and CDR2 is SASEGT. Trimming cost V 10 bases and J 4 bases, with 13 bases left between them. This CDR3 region has 13 residues. The CDR3 DNA reads TGTGCCACTAGACTAAGATCCACCGGGGAGCTGTTTTTT. Its protein is CATRLRSTGELFF.

The DNA of the CDR3 is TGTGCCAGCACAGGGGGCCTCGGTCAGCCCCAGCATTTT. Its protein product is CASTGGLGQPQHF. The J gene is TRBJ1-5, the V gene TRBV6-5; 8 nucleotides match TRBD1. V gave up 7 bases and J gave up 6 bases; unmatched junction bases: 5. The length of the CDR3 is 13 residues. In germline, CDR1 is MNHEY, CDR2 SVGAGI.

The V gene is TRBV9, the J gene TRBJ1-1; 7 nucleotides line up with TRBD1. The V gene's germline CDR1 is SGDLS and CDR2 YYNGEE. CDR3 length equals 16 residues. The trim removed 4 bases at V and 0 bases at J, leaving 9 bases unmatched. CDR3 amino acids: CASSPRTGDMNTEAFF. CDR3 nucleotides: TGTGCCAGCAGCCCCCGGACAGGCGATATGAACACTGAAGCTTTCTTT.

The rearrangement joins TRBV29-1 to TRBJ1-3; D is uncertain. CDR1 is SQVTM and CDR2 is ANQGSEA in the germline V gene. The CDR3 has 13 amino acids. Trimming shortened V by 6 bases and J by 0 bases, and 9 bases separated the two germline ends. The CDR3 nucleotides are TGCAGCGTCAGGATAGGCTCTGGAAACACCATATATTTT. It translates to CSVRIGSGNTIYF.

The gene calls are TRBV7-8 and TRBJ2-7, with 9 bases lining up with TRBD2. The CDR3 spans 15 residues. CDR1 SGHVS and CDR2 FQNEAQ come from the germline V gene. Unmatched junction bases numbered 4, after V lost 1 base and J lost 3 bases. The CDR3 sequence is CASSLVLAGVYEQYF. CDR3 coding DNA: TGTGCCAGCAGCTTAGTATTAGCGGGAGTCTACGAGCAGTACTTC.

This clone was observed a single time. J is TRBJ2-5 and V is TRBV28; 12 nucleotides line up with TRBD2. With 3 bases clipped from V and 4 bases from J, the junction kept 3 bases outside the gene matches. The CDR3 runs to 15 residues. Per the germline V gene, CDR1 is MDHEN and CDR2 is SYDVKM. DNA for the CDR3: TGTGCCAGCAGTTTGAGACTAGCGGGAGCAGAGACCCAGTACTTC. Its protein is CASSLRLAGAETQYF.

Note on this clone: In the same sample, other DNA sequences code for this CDR3. The chain couples TRBV27 to TRBJ2-7; D uncertain. Germline CDR1 reads MNHEY; CDR2 reads SMNVEV (reference sequence). The V gene lost 5 bases and the J gene lost 2 bases, with 4 bases spanning the gap. The CDR3 runs 11 residues. The DNA for the CDR3 is TGTGCCAGCAGTACCCCCTACGAGCAGTACTTC. Residues: CASSTPYEQYF.

This chain uses TRBV7-2 with TRBJ2-2; 10 bases match TRBD2. V lost 5 bases and J lost 5; bases outside the gene matches: 5. Germline V gene data show CDR1 as SGHTA and CDR2 as FQGNSA. This CDR3 is 15 amino acids long. CDR3 sequence (DNA): TGTGCCAGCAGCCCGGTGACTAGCGGGACCGGGGAGCTGTTTTTT. This codes for CASSPVTSGTGELFF.

CDR3 in amino acids: CASSSYEQYF. CDR3 sequence (DNA): TGCGCCAGCAGCTCTTACGAGCAGTACTTC. The chain is built from TRBV5-1 and TRBJ2-7, with D unclear. This CDR3 is 10 amino acids long. The germline CDR1 and CDR2 sequences are SGHRS and YFSETQ. V was shortened by 3 bases and J by 4 bases, with 2 bases between the two germline ends.

This clone was seen only a few times. V usage is TRBV25-1 and J usage is TRBJ1-4; 8 bases are shared with TRBD1. Per germline, CDR1 MGHDK and CDR2 SYGVNS. J lost 9 bases, V lost 4 bases, and 4 bases had no gene match. The CDR3 is 13 residues long. The CDR3 loop is CASSVRDRKKLFF. The CDR3 DNA reads TGTGCCAGCAGTGTACGGGACAGGAAAAAACTGTTTTTT. The whole variable domain, remainder taken from reference TRBV25-1 and TRBJ1-4, is EADIYQTPRYLVIGTGKKITLECSQTMGHDKMYWYQQDPGMELHLIHYSYGVNSTEKGDLSSESTVSRIRTEHFPLTLESARPSHTSQYLCASSVRDRKKLFFGSGTQLSVL.

The chain has TRBV7-2 and TRBJ2-1; D unresolved. The germline V gene has CDR1 SGHTA and CDR2 FQGNSA. CDR3 length: 11 amino acids. V was shortened by 1 base and J by 8 bases, with 3 bases between the two germline ends. The CDR3 loop reads CASSLGDEQFF. CDR3 sequence (DNA): TGTGCCAGCAGCTTAGGGGATGAGCAGTTCTTC.

The rearrangement uses TRBV9 and TRBJ1-1, with 8 nucleotides matching TRBD1. CDR1 and CDR2 (germline): SGDLS, YYNGEE. The CDR3 runs to 12 residues. The V and J ends lost 9 bases and 1 base, in that order; junction bases with no gene match: 2. CDR3 sequence reads: CAKQGGNTEAFF. CDR3 nucleotide sequence: TGTGCCAAACAGGGGGGGAACACTGAAGCTTTCTTT.

This clone was found a few times. The gene calls are TRBV6-1 and TRBJ2-7; TRBD1 agrees at 7 bases. The germline V gene encodes CDR1 MNHNS and CDR2 SASEGT. Unmatched junction bases numbered 14, after V lost 4 bases and J lost 5 bases. CDR3 length equals 16 residues. As DNA, the CDR3 is TGTGCCAGCAGTGGGACCCGGGACAGTTTAGTCGACGAGCAGTACTTC. Its protein is CASSGTRDSLVDEQYF.

This rearrangement joins TRBV20-1 to TRBJ1-1; unclear D gene. Trimming cost V 2 bases and J 11 bases, with 12 bases left between them. This CDR3 is built from 11 residues. The V gene's germline CDR1 is DFQATT and CDR2 SNEGSKA (reference sequence). CDR3 residues: CSARRTGGAFF. The CDR3 DNA reads as TGCAGTGCTAGAAGGACGGGAGGGGCTTTCTTT.

This chain joins TRBV28 and TRBJ1-1, with D possibly TRBD1 on 6 matching bases. CDR1 and CDR2 (germline): MDHEN, SYDVKM. The CDR3 length is 15 residues. V was shortened by 5 bases and J by 3 bases, with 16 bases between the two germline ends. The CDR3 is CASSRGRGPDTEAFF. In DNA form, the CDR3 reads TGTGCCAGCAGTCGGGGGCGGGGTCCTGACACTGAAGCTTTCTTT.

This chain connects TRBV5-4 to TRBJ2-1; a weak D match, TRBD1 (5 bases). This CDR3 region has 15 residues. The V gene's germline CDR1 is SGHNT and CDR2 YYREEE (reference sequence). V was pared by 4 bases and J by 8 bases, with 19 bases between. The CDR3 DNA follows: TGTGCCAGCAGCACCCAAGGCAGGGCTATCTATGAGCAGTTCTTC. It specifies CASSTQGRAIYEQFF.